This T cell receptor beta chain emerged from a study of blood T cell repertoires in COVID-19. At the level of the study: Acute-phase and convalescent COVID-19 samples originated in the United States, Italy and Spain. In each case, the material was cDNA or gDNA derived from T cells, B-cell-depleted T cells, or PBMCs.

Authors' processing steps: Reference gene primer amplification in the assay estimated nucleated cell counts. Some clones are missing from TCRdb's copy, which holds only in-frame ones; the method was immunoSEQ multiplex PCR. D and trimming come from the DNA, and the V and J calls and clone size come from that table. Of more than 45,000 clones listed, over 70% are singletons. The germline V gene encodes CDR1 MDHEN and CDR2 SYDVKM. The CDR3 contains 15 residues. V gave up 1 base and J gave up 7 bases, with 13 bases separating them. The sample consisted of peripheral blood. The chain is built from TRBV28 and TRBJ1-4, with D uncertain. This sequence originates from a human donor in a cohort sampled during active COVID-19. The CDR3 spells CASSLSAGMVEKLFF. The DNA of the CDR3 is TGTGCCAGCAGTTTATCGGCGGGAATGGTTGAAAAACTGTTTTTT. Full variable domain (outside the CDR3, taken from reference TRBV28 and TRBJ1-4): DVKVTQSSRYLVKRTGEKVFLECVQDMDHENMFWYRQDPGLGLRLIYFSYDVKMKEKGDIPEGYSVSREKKERFSLILESASTNQTSMYLCASSLSAGMVEKLFFGSGTQLSVL.